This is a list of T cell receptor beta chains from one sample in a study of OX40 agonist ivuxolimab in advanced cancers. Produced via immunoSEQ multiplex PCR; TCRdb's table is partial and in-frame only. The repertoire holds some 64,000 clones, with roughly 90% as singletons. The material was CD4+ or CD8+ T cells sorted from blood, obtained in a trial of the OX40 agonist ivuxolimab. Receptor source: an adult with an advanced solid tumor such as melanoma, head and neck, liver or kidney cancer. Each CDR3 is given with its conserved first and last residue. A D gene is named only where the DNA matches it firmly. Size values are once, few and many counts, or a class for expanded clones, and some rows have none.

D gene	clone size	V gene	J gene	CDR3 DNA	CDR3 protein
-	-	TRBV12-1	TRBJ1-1	TGTGCCAGCAGCTTCGGGAGGGAATCTGAAGCTTTCTTT	CASSFGRESEAFF
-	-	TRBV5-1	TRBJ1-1	TGCGCCAGCAGCCCACCGGACAGTCGGAGTTCTGAAGCTTTCTTT	CASSPPDSRSSEAFF
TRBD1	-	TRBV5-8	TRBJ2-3	TGTGCCAGCAGCAGAGGGGACAGGGCAGACACAGATACGCAGTATTTT	CASSRGDRADTDTQYF
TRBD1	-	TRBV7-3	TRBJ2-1	TGTGCCAGCAACCGGGACAGGGGGCTTGATGAGCAGTTCTTC	CASNRDRGLDEQFF
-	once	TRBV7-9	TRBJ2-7	TGTGCCAGCAGCTCCAGGAGCTCCTACGAGCAGTACTTC	CASSSRSSYEQYF
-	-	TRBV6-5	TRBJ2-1	TGTGCCAGCAGACCAAACGTGAGAGAGTTCAATGAGCAGTTCTTC	CASRPNVREFNEQFF
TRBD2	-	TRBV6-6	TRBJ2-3	TGTGCCAGCACCAGAGCGGGAGATTGGGATACGCAGTATTTT	CASTRAGDWDTQYF
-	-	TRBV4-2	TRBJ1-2	TGTGCCAGCAGCCAAGGGTTGTTTTTCGGGAGTGGCTACACCTTC	CASSQGLFFGSGYTF
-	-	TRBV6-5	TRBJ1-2	TGTGCCAGCAGTCCCAGAGGGCGTGCCTATGGCTACACCTTC	CASSPRGRAYGYTF
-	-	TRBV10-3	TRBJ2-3	TGTGCCATCAGGGGGTTAGAAGATACGCAGTATTTT	CAIRGLEDTQYF
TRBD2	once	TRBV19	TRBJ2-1	TGTGCCAGTAGTGTAACTAGCGTCGGGGATGAGCAGTTCTTC	CASSVTSVGDEQFF
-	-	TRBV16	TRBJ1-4	TGTGCCAGCAGCCCGATAGCCGGGACGGAAGTTGCAACTAATGAAAAACTGTTTTTT	CASSPIAGTEVATNEKLFF
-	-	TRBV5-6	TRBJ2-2	TGTGCCAGCAGCCTGCCGACCGGGGAGCTGTTTTTT	CASSLPTGELFF
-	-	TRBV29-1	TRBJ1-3	TGCAGCGTTGTCATCAGGGATTCTGGAAACACCATATATTTT	CSVVIRDSGNTIYF
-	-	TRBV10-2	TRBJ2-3	TGCGCCAGCAGTGAGTTGGGGGGAAGCACAGATACGCAGTATTTT	CASSELGGSTDTQYF
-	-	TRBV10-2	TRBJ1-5	TGCGCCAGCAGTGCCGGGTATGGGCAGCCCCAGCATTTT	CASSAGYGQPQHF
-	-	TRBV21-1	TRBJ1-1	TGTGCCAGCAGCAAAGCCCCAATTAACCCTCGACCGCACACTGAAGCTTTCTTT	CASSKAPINPRPHTEAFF
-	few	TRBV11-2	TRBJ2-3	TGTGCCAGCAGCTTATTCCTAGCTAGCACAGATACGCAGTATTTT	CASSLFLASTDTQYF
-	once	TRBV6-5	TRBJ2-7	TGTGCCAGCAGTCGGGACGGCCCCTACGAGCAGTACTTC	CASSRDGPYEQYF
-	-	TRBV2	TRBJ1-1	TGTGCCAGCAGCATACTGAACACTGAAGCTTTCTTT	CASSILNTEAFF
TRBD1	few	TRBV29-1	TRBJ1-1	TGCAGCGGGGACAGGGGGATAGGCACTGAAGCTTTCTTT	CSGDRGIGTEAFF
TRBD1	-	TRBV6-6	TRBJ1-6	TGTGCCAGCAGTACGACAGGGGTCTCACCCCTCCACTTT	CASSTTGVSPLHF
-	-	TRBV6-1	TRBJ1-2	TGTGCCAGCAGTGAGGTCTATGGCTACACCTTC	CASSEVYGYTF
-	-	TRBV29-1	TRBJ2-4	TGCAGCGTTTTACAACACATTCAGTACTTC	CSVLQHIQYF
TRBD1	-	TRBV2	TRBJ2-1	TGTGCCAGCGACAGGGGATCCTACAATGAGCAGTTCTTC	CASDRGSYNEQFF
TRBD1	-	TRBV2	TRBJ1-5	TGTGCCAGCAGGGCCGGGACAGTCAAGAATCAGCCCCAGCATTTT	CASRAGTVKNQPQHF
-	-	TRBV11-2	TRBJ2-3	TGTGCCAGCAGCTTATGGCGAGCAGATACGCAGTATTTT	CASSLWRADTQYF
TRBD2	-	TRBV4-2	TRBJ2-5	TGTGCCAGCAGCCGAAGACTAGCGGGAGAAGGGACCCAGTACTTC	CASSRRLAGEGTQYF
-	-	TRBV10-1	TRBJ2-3	TGCGCCAGCAGCTCCCGAAGGGGGAGAGGAACAGATACGCAGTATTTT	CASSSRRGRGTDTQYF
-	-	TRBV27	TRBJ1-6	TGTGCCAGCAGTTTAAGGGGGGGAAAGCAGGGATCATATTCACCCCTCCACTTT	CASSLRGGKQGSYSPLHF
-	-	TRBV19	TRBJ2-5	TGTGCCAGTAGCCCGGTGGGTCTAGTCCAAGAGACCCAGTACTTC	CASSPVGLVQETQYF
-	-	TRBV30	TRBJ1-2	TGTGCCCGCTATTGGGGGAGTGGGAGCTACACCTTC	CARYWGSGSYTF
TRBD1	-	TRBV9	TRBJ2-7	TGTGCCAGCAGCACGGGACAGGGTGCGGTCTACGAGCAGTACTTC	CASSTGQGAVYEQYF
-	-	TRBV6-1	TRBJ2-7	TGTGCCAGCAGTTCAGGACAGTCCTACGAGCAGTACTTC	CASSSGQSYEQYF
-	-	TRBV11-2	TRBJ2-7	TGTGCCAGCAGCCCAGACTGGCGGTCGGAGCAGTACTTC	CASSPDWRSEQYF
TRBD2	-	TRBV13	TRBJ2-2	TGTGCCAGCAGCCCACAGGCTTTAGCGGGAGGCACCGGGGAGCTGTTTTTT	CASSPQALAGGTGELFF
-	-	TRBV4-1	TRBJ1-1	TGCGCCAGCAGCCAAGTGGGGGCCACTGAAGCTTTCTTT	CASSQVGATEAFF
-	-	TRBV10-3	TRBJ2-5	TGTGCCACGAGGGAGAGGGGGGCTTGGGAGACCCAGTACTTC	CATRERGAWETQYF
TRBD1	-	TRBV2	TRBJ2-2	TGTGCCAGCACCGGGACAGGGGGAAACACCGGGGAGCTGTTTTTT	CASTGTGGNTGELFF
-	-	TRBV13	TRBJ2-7	TGTGCCAGCAGCTCTCAGGGCTCCTACGAGCAGTACTTC	CASSSQGSYEQYF
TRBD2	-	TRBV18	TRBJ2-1	TGTGCCAGCTCAGCGCGACCAGCGGGAGTGGTAGGTGAGCAGTTCTTC	CASSARPAGVVGEQFF
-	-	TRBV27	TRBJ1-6	TGTGCCAGCACTGTCCGGGCAGGTCACCCTAGTAATTCACCCCTCCACTTT	CASTVRAGHPSNSPLHF
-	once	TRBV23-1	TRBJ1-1	TGCGCCAGCAGTCTCTGGACGGAATTGAACACTGAAGCTTTCTTT	CASSLWTELNTEAFF
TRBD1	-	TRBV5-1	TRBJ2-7	TGCGCCAGCAGCTTGGGGACAGGGGACCACGAGCAGTACTTC	CASSLGTGDHEQYF
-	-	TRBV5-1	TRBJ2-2	TGCGCCAGCAGCCCCAAAGCGACGAACACCGGGGAGCTGTTTTTT	CASSPKATNTGELFF
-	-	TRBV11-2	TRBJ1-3	TGTGCCAGCAGCTTAGACCGAAACACCATATATTTT	CASSLDRNTIYF
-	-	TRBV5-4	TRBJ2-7	TGTGCCAGCAGTAGAGGATTGGTCTCCTACGAGCAGTACTTC	CASSRGLVSYEQYF
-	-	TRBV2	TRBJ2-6	TGTGCCAGCAGTTTCACTATTTCGATACAAAGTCGGGCCAACGTCCTGACTTTC	CASSFTISIQSRANVLTF
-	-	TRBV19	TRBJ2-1	TGTGCCAGTAGTCCGGGAGACTCCTACAATGAGCAGTTCTTC	CASSPGDSYNEQFF
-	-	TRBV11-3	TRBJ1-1	TGTGCCAGCAGCCCAGGGGAGACGGACACTGAAGCTTTCTTT	CASSPGETDTEAFF
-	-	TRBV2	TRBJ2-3	TGTGCCAGCAGTGAATGGGGCACAGATACGCAGTATTTT	CASSEWGTDTQYF
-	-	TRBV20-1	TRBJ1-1	TGCAGTGCTAGAGTGGACACTGAAGCTTTCTTT	CSARVDTEAFF
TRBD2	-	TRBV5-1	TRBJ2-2	TGCGCCAGCAGCCTAGCGGGAGCTCTTCCCGCCGGGGAGCTGTTTTTT	CASSLAGALPAGELFF
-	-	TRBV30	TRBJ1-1	TGTGCCTGGATTAGACAGAGGGTGAACACTGAAGCTTTCTTT	CAWIRQRVNTEAFF
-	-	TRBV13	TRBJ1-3	TGTGCCAGCAGCTTAGGCCCGACGTTCTCTGGAAACACCATATATTTT	CASSLGPTFSGNTIYF